The 13 T cell receptor beta chains presented below share a single source sample, sequenced in a study of cytomegalovirus exposure and HLA in healthy donors. PCR primers comprised 60 Vbeta and 13 Jbeta primers. Using immunoSEQ multiplex PCR, the repertoire was profiled, and TCRdb retains in-frame clones only, with some absent. This table has some 150,000 clones, more than 70% appearing once. Sequencing input: PBMCs. Receptors were obtained from a middle-aged woman in good health and CMV-seronegative.

The CDR3 region is CASGPTGGSGNTIYF. In nucleotides, the CDR3 is TGCGCCAGCGGTCCGACAGGGGGCTCTGGAAACACCATATATTTT. The chain links TRBV4-1 to TRBJ1-3; 9 nucleotides align to TRBD1. With V trimmed by 8 bases and J by 0 bases, 5 bases remained unmatched. Germline V lookup: CDR1 MGHRA, CDR2 YSYEKL. The CDR3 runs 15 residues.

V and J are TRBV4-1 and TRBJ2-1, with TRBD2 as a possible D gene (5 bases). The CDR3 length is 14 residues. The germline V and J ends were trimmed by 2 bases and 8 bases, with 13 bases remaining between them. Germline-derived CDR1 and CDR2 are MGHRA and YSYEKL. The CDR3: CASSQTLAGHEQFF. The CDR3 DNA sequence: TGCGCCAGCAGCCAAACCCTAGCCGGCCATGAGCAGTTCTTC.

Only one count was recorded for this clone. V is TRBV21-1 and J is TRBJ2-1; the D call in the table, TRBD1, was not verified against the DNA. TRBV21-1 is a pseudogene locus. The CDR3 totals 18 residues. The DNA of the CDR3 is TGTGCCAGCAGCAAATGGGGGGACAGTCGGGAGTCCTACAATGAGCAGTTCTTC. Amino acids: CASSKWGDSRESYNEQFF.

This clone was detected only once. The rearrangement links TRBV6-1 to TRBJ2-3, with D unclear. Germline CDR1 is MNHNS and CDR2 is SASEGT. CDR3 length: 12 residues. V was shortened by 5 bases and J by 6 bases, with 9 bases between the two germline ends. The CDR3 region is CASSSTGDTQYF. The CDR3 DNA sequence: TGTGCCAGCAGTTCCACCGGGGATACGCAGTATTTT.

In DNA, the CDR3 is TGCGCCAGCAGCCTTAGCGGGGGGGCCTCGGCCGACGAGCAGTACTTC. It codes for CASSLSGGASADEQYF. The chain uses TRBV4-1 and TRBJ2-7, with 11 positions matching TRBD2. In germline, CDR1 is MGHRA, CDR2 YSYEKL. V lost 4 bases, J lost 5 bases, and 10 bases stayed unmatched. This CDR3 comprises 16 residues.

J is TRBJ2-1 and V is TRBV30, with D maybe TRBD2 (6 bases). The V gene lost 2 bases and the J gene lost 8 bases, with 13 bases spanning the gap. Looked up from germline, CDR1 is GTSNPN and CDR2 is SVGIG (reference sequence). The CDR3 loop spans 13 amino acids. The CDR3 reads CAWSILAVHEQFF. In DNA form, the CDR3 reads TGTGCCTGGAGTATATTAGCGGTGCATGAGCAGTTCTTC.

The CDR3 spells CASSSPSHFPGTGGDSSYEQYF. CDR3 bases: TGTGCCAGTAGTTCACCCTCCCACTTTCCCGGGACAGGGGGCGATAGCTCCTACGAGCAGTACTTC. The genes are TRBV19 and TRBJ2-7, with 12 positions matching TRBD1. Trimming cost V 5 bases and J 0 bases; bases outside gene matches: 23. This CDR3 contains 22 residues. Germline assignment: CDR1 LNHDA and CDR2 SQIVND (reference sequence).

This sequence joins TRBV10-3 and TRBJ1-1; possibly TRBD1 for D (5 bases). Between the trimmed V and J ends, which lost 3 bases and 3 bases, there was a span of 5 bases. Per germline, CDR1 ENHRY and CDR2 SYGVKD. The CDR3 length is 12 residues. The DNA of the CDR3 is TGTGCCATCAGTGAACAGGACACTGAAGCTTTCTTT. Protein: CAISEQDTEAFF.

The V gene is TRBV5-1, the J gene TRBJ2-1; D perhaps matches TRBD1 (6 bases). V lost 5 bases, J lost 7 bases, and 22 bases lay in between. Germline loops: CDR1 SGHRS, CDR2 YFSETQ. The CDR3 is 16 amino acids. CDR3 sequence reads: CASRPPTGLGLNEQFF. CDR3 coding DNA: TGCGCCAGCAGGCCGCCTACAGGGCTAGGTTTAAATGAGCAGTTCTTC.

This clone was seen a few times. This chain links TRBV7-6 with TRBJ2-5; TRBD1 is a possible D gene (6 bases). The J call may be mistaken, given a closer DNA end match to TRBJ2-7. Germline lookup yields CDR1 SGHVS and CDR2 FNYEAQ. The CDR3 length is 14 residues. CDR3 bases: TGTGCCAGCAGGGACAGCATTAGCTCCTACGAGCAGTACTTC. It encodes CASRDSISSYEQYF.

This clone was seen a single time. CDR3 in amino acids: CASSATGLRRTYNEQFF. The CDR3 bases are TGTGCCAGCAGCGCGACGGGGTTGAGGAGGACCTACAATGAGCAGTTCTTC. V is TRBV7-9 and J is TRBJ2-1, with a possible D match to TRBD2 (5 bases). The CDR3 totals 17 residues. Germline assignment: CDR1 SEHNR and CDR2 FQNEAQ (reference sequence). V lost 5 bases and J 2 bases, leaving 19 bases between the germline ends.

The gene calls are TRBV5-4 and TRBJ1-6, with a possible D match to TRBD1 (6 bases). V was pared by 1 base and J by 6 bases, with 11 bases between. Germline CDR1 is SGHNT and CDR2 is YYREEE (reference sequence). The CDR3 has 15 residues. CDR3 nucleotide sequence: TGTGCCAGCAGCTTGACATGGGACATTAATTCACCCCTCCACTTT. This codes for CASSLTWDINSPLHF.

The chain joins TRBV29-1 to TRBJ2-1, with 13 bases lining up with TRBD2. With 6 bases clipped from V and 10 bases from J, the junction kept 9 bases outside the gene matches. Germline values: CDR1 SQVTM, CDR2 ANQGSEA. CDR3 length: 14 amino acids. CDR3 loop: CSVHATSGGQEQFF. As DNA, the CDR3 is TGCAGCGTCCACGCGACTAGCGGGGGGCAGGAGCAGTTCTTC.